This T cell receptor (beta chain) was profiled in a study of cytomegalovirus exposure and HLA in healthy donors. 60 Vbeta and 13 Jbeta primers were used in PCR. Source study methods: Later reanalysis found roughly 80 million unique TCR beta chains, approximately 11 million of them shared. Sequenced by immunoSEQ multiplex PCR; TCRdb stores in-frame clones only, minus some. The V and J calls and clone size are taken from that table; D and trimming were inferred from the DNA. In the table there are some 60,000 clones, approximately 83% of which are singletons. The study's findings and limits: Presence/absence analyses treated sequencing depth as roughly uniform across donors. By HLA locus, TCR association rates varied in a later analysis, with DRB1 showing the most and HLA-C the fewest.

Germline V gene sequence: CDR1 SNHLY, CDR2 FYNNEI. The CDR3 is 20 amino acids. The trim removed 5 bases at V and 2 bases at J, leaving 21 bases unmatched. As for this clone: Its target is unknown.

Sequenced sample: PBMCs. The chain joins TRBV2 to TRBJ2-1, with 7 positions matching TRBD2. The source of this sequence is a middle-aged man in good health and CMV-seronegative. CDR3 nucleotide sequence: TGTGCCAGCAGTCAATCACTGAACCCGAGGTCAGCGGGACCCTACAATGAGCAGTTCTTC. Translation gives CASSQSLNPRSAGPYNEQFF.